This T cell receptor beta chain came from a study of Ad26.COV2.S vaccination and SARS-CoV-2 variants. Trimming stripped 0 bases from V and 7 bases from J, with 10 bases between. This CDR3 spans 14 amino acids. The V gene's germline CDR1 is SGHRS and CDR2 YFSETQ. Assay: immunoSEQ multiplex PCR; the TCRdb copy retains only in-frame clones and omits some. The data contain roughly 350,000 clones, about 88% of them singletons. The treatment was: 15 to 20 received Ad26.COV2.S at low or high dose, single or two shots; 5 received placebo; per-sample allocation not given. It was on day 63 after the first vaccine or placebo injection that samples were taken.

The sequenced sample was peripheral blood, obtained in a trial of Ad26.COV2.S vaccine versus placebo. The chain couples TRBV5-1 to TRBJ1-4; no clear D gene. The receptor's source is a person aged 18-60 years who received the Ad26.COV2.S COVID-19 vaccine or a placebo. DNA for the CDR3: TGCGCCAGCAGCTTGGGAGGTTGGGGTGAAAAACTGTTTTTT. Translation: CASSLGGWGEKLFF.